These T cell receptor beta chains were read from a single sample in a study of T cell responses to AZD1222 COVID-19 vaccine. The table came from immunoSEQ multiplex PCR; TCRdb's copy has only in-frame clones and leaves some out. The profile covers 250,000 to 300,000 clones, with about 94% appearing a single time and 0.55% taken by the ten largest. The specimen was peripheral blood, collected 28 days after the second AZD1222 dose. All receptors derive from an adult who received the AZD1222 COVID-19 vaccine. The CDR3 runs from the conserved cysteine through the conserved F or W. The order of the fields is D gene, V gene, clone size, J gene, CDR3 protein, CDR3 DNA. The D gene is left open where the match is weak. Clone size is shown for a subset of rows, as once, few, many or a class of expanded clone.

D: TRBD1; V: TRBV7-2; size: -; J: TRBJ1-1; CDR3: CASSWGTGWATEAFF; DNA: TGTGCCAGCAGCTGGGGGACAGGGTGGGCCACTGAAGCTTTCTTT
D: -; V: TRBV2; size: -; J: TRBJ1-3; CDR3: CASTPEGVLSSGNTIYF; DNA: TGTGCCAGCACTCCTGAGGGGGTATTAAGCTCTGGAAACACCATATATTTT
D: TRBD1; V: TRBV18; size: -; J: TRBJ1-1; CDR3: CASSPIQGSDTEAFF; DNA: TGTGCCAGCTCACCCATACAGGGGTCGGACACTGAAGCTTTCTTT
D: -; V: TRBV4-3; size: -; J: TRBJ2-2; CDR3: CASSRGMPNTGELFF; DNA: TGCGCCAGCAGCCGGGGGATGCCGAACACCGGGGAGCTGTTTTTT
D: -; V: TRBV20-1; size: -; J: TRBJ2-1; CDR3: CSASWTGEQFF; DNA: TGCAGTGCTAGCTGGACCGGTGAGCAGTTCTTC
D: -; V: TRBV7-3; size: -; J: TRBJ2-2; CDR3: CASSSSAFGGGELFF; DNA: TGTGCCAGCAGCTCAAGCGCTTTTGGGGGCGGGGAGCTGTTTTTT
D: -; V: TRBV28; size: few; J: TRBJ2-2; CDR3: CASSPPGGLNTGELFF; DNA: TGTGCCAGCAGCCCCCCAGGCGGGCTGAACACCGGGGAGCTGTTTTTT
D: -; V: TRBV5-6; size: -; J: TRBJ2-5; CDR3: CASNSGYQETQYF; DNA: TGTGCCAGCAACTCGGGCTACCAAGAGACCCAGTACTTC
D: -; V: TRBV9; size: few; J: TRBJ1-3; CDR3: CASSWDVSPSGNTIYF; DNA: TGTGCCAGCAGTTGGGACGTCAGTCCCTCTGGAAACACCATATATTTT
D: TRBD1; V: TRBV3-1/TRBV3-2; size: -; J: TRBJ1-3; CDR3: CASSQRTPGQGPDSGNTIYF; DNA: TGTGCCAGCAGCCAGAGAACGCCGGGACAGGGGCCAGACTCTGGAAACACCATATATTTT
D: -; V: TRBV28; size: once; J: TRBJ2-7; CDR3: CASRFGRYEQYF; DNA: TGTGCCAGCAGATTCGGGCGGTACGAGCAGTACTTC
D: -; V: TRBV2; size: -; J: TRBJ2-7; CDR3: CASSEGTYEQYF; DNA: TGTGCCAGCAGTGAAGGGACCTACGAGCAGTACTTC
D: -; V: TRBV28; size: few; J: TRBJ2-7; CDR3: CASSPPGMDEQYF; DNA: TGTGCCAGCAGTCCCCCGGGGATGGACGAGCAGTACTTC
D: -; V: TRBV24-1; size: -; J: TRBJ2-2; CDR3: CATMRSQGGELFF; DNA: TGTGCCACCATGAGGTCCCAAGGCGGGGAGCTGTTTTTT
D: -; V: TRBV28; size: -; J: TRBJ2-7; CDR3: CASTSLGRSSYEQYF; DNA: TGTGCCAGCACCTCCCTAGGTCGGAGCTCCTACGAGCAGTACTTC
D: -; V: TRBV11-3; size: -; J: TRBJ2-7; CDR3: CASSLKRVSYEQYF; DNA: TGTGCCAGCAGCTTAAAAAGAGTCTCCTACGAGCAGTACTTC
D: -; V: TRBV24-1; size: once; J: TRBJ1-1; CDR3: CATSEGRRAFF; DNA: TGTGCCACCAGTGAGGGGCGCCGAGCTTTCTTT
D: -; V: TRBV4-2; size: -; J: TRBJ1-4; CDR3: CASSQQGGTATNEKLFF; DNA: TGTGCCAGCAGCCAACAAGGCGGCACTGCAACTAATGAAAAACTGTTTTTT
D: TRBD1; V: TRBV28; size: -; J: TRBJ1-2; CDR3: CASSGTGPSGGYTF; DNA: TGTGCCAGCAGTGGGACAGGACCCTCAGGTGGCTACACCTTC
D: -; V: TRBV5-1; size: -; J: TRBJ1-1; CDR3: CASTPSRGTNTEAFF; DNA: TGCGCCAGCACCCCCTCTCGGGGTACGAACACTGAAGCTTTCTTT
D: -; V: TRBV28; size: -; J: TRBJ2-7; CDR3: CARGWTICEQYF; DNA: TGTGCCAGGGGTTGGACAATTTGTGAGCAGTACTTC
D: -; V: TRBV7-3; size: -; J: TRBJ2-5; CDR3: CASSLTYQETQYF; DNA: TGTGCCAGCAGCTTAACGTACCAAGAGACCCAGTACTTC